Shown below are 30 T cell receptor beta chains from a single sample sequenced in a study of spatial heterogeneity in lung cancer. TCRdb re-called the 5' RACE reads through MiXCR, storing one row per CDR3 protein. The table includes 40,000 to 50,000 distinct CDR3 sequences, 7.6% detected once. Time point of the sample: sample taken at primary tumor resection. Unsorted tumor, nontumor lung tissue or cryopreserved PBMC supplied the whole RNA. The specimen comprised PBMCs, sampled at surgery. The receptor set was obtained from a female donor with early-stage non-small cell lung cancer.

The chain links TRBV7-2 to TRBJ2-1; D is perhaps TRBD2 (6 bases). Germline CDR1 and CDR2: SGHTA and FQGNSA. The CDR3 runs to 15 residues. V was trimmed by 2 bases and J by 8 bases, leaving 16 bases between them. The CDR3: CASSLREGRFDEQFF. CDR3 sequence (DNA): TGTGCCAGCAGCTTAAGAGAGGGGAGGTTCGATGAGCAGTTCTTC.

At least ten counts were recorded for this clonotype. The CDR3 here is CASTPFQGAWGGYTF. The CDR3 DNA reads as TGTGCCAGCACCCCATTTCAGGGGGCATGGGGAGGCTACACCTTC. V and J are TRBV28 and TRBJ1-2; 8 nucleotides agree with TRBD1. This CDR3 contains 15 residues. Trimming removed 7 bases from V and 8 bases from J; junction bases left unmatched: 15. Germline loops: CDR1 MDHEN, CDR2 SYDVKM.

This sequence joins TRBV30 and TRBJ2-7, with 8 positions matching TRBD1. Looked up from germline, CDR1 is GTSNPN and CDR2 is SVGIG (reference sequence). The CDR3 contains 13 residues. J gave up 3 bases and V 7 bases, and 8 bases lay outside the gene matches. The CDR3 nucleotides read TGTGCCTTCAAAGGGACAGGAGACTACGAGCAGTACTTC. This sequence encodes CAFKGTGDYEQYF.

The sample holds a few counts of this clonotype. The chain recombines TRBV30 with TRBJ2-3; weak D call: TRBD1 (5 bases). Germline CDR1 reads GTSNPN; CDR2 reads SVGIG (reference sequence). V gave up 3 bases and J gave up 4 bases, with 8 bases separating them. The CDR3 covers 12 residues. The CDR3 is CAWRTVADTQYF. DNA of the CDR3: TGTGCCTGGAGGACAGTAGCAGATACGCAGTATTTT.

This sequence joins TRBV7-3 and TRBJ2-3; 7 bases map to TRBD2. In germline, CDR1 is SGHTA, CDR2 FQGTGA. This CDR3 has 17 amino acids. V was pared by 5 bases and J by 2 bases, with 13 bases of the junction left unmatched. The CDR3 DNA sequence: TGTGCCAGCAGCCCACCCCGGGCGGGGGTTTCCACAGATACGCAGTATTTT. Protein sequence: CASSPPRAGVSTDTQYF.

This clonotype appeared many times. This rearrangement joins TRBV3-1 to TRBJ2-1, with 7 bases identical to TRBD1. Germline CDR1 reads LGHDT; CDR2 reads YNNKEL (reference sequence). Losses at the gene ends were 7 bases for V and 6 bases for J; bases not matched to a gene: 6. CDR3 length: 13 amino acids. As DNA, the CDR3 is TGTGCCAGCACCCCGGGACAGTCCAATGAGCAGTTCTTC. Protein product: CASTPGQSNEQFF.

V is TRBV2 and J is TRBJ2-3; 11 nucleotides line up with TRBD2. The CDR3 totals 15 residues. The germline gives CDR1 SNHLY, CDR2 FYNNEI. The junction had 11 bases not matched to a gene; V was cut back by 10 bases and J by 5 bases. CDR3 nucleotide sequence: TGTGCCACCCGAGAGCTAGCGGGGGGACGAGATACGCAGTATTTT. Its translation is CATRELAGGRDTQYF.

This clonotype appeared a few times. The CDR3 reads CSVGQGVNTEAFF. The CDR3 DNA reads as TGCAGCGTTGGTCAGGGGGTGAACACTGAAGCTTTCTTT. The genes are TRBV29-1 and TRBJ1-1; the match to TRBD1 covers 7 bases. The junction had 2 bases not matched to a gene; V was cut back by 4 bases and J by 0 bases. Germline loops: CDR1 SQVTM, CDR2 ANQGSEA. The CDR3 extends over 13 amino acids.

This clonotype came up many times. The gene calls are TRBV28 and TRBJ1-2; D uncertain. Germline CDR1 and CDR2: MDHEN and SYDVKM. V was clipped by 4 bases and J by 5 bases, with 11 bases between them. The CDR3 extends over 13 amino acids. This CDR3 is CASSSGRRYGYTF. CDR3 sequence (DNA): TGTGCCAGCAGTTCTGGACGCCGATATGGCTACACCTTC.

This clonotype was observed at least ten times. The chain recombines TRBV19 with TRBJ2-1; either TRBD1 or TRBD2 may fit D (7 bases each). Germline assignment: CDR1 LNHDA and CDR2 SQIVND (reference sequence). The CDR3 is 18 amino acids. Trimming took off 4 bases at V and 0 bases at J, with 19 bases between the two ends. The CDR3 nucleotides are TGTGCCAGTAGTAGCAAGGCCGGGGGGACAGTCTCCTACAATGAGCAGTTCTTC. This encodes CASSSKAGGTVSYNEQFF.

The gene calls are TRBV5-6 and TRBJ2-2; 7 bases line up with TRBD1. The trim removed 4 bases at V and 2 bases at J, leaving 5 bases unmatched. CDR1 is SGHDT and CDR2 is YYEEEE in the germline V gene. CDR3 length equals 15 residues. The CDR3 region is CASSQGTANTGELFF. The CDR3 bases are TGTGCCAGCAGCCAGGGGACAGCTAACACCGGGGAGCTGTTTTTT. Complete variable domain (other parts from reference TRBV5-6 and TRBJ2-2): DAGVTQSPTHLIKTRGQQVTLRCSPKSGHDTVSWYQQALGQGPQFIFQYYEEEERQRGNFPDRFSGHQFPNYSSELNVNALLLGDSALYLCASSQGTANTGELFFGEGSRLTVL.

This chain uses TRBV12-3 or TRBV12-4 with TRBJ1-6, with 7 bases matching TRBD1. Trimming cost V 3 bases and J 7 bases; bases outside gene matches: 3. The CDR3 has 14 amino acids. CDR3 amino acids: CASSLQQGNSPLHF. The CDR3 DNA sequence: TGTGCCAGCAGTTTGCAACAGGGGAATTCACCCCTCCACTTT.

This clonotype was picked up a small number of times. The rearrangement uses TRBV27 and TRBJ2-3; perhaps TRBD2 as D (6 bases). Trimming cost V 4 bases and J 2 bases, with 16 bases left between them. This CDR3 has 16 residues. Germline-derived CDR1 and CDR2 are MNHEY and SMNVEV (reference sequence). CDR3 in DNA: TGTGCCAGCAGTTCCTCCACCGGGACTCACACAGATACGCAGTATTTT. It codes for CASSSSTGTHTDTQYF.

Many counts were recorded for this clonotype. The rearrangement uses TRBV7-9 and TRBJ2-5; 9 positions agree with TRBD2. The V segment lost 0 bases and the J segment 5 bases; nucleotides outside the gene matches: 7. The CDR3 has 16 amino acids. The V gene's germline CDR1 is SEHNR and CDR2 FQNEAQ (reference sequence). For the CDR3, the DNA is TGTGCCAGCAGCTTAGCGCAAGCGGGGGGAATGGAGACCCAGTACTTC. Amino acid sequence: CASSLAQAGGMETQYF. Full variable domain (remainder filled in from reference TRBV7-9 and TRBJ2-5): DTGVSQNPRHKITKRGQNVTFRCDPISEHNRLYWYRQTLGQGPEFLTYFQNEAQLEKSRLLSDRFSAERPKGSFSTLEIQRTEQGDSAMYLCASSLAQAGGMETQYFGPGTRLLVL.

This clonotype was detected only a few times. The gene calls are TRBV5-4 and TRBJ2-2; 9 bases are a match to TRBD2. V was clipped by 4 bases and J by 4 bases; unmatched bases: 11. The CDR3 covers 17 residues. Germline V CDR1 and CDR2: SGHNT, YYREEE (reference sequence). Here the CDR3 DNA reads TGTGCCAGCAGCCCGGGGGGTAGCGGGGGACTCACCGGGGAGCTGTTTTTT. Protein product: CASSPGGSGGLTGELFF.

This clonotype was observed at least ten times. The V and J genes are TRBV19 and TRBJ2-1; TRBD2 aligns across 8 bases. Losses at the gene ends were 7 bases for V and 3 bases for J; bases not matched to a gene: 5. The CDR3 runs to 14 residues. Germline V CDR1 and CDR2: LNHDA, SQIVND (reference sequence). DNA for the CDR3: TGTGCCAGTAATCCAGCGGGGGACTACAATGAGCAGTTCTTC. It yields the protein CASNPAGDYNEQFF.

For the CDR3, the DNA is TGTGCCAGCACCCCCGACAGAGATTCACCCCTCCACTTT. Translated, it gives CASTPDRDSPLHF. V usage is TRBV12-3 or TRBV12-4 and J usage is TRBJ1-6; TRBD1 might be the D (5 bases). V gave up 7 bases and J gave up 8 bases, with 12 bases separating them. The CDR3 length is 13 residues.

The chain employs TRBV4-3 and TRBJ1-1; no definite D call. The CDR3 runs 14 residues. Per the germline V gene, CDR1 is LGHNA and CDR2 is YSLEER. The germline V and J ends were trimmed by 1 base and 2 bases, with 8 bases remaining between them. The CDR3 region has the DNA TGCGCCAGCAGCCAAGGGCCAGCAAACACTGAAGCTTTCTTT. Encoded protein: CASSQGPANTEAFF.

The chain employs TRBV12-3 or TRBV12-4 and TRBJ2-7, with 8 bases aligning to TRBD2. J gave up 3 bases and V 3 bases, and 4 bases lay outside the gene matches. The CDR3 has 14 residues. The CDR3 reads CASSFTGGRYEQYF. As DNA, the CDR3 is TGTGCCAGCAGTTTCACGGGGGGGCGCTACGAGCAGTACTTC.

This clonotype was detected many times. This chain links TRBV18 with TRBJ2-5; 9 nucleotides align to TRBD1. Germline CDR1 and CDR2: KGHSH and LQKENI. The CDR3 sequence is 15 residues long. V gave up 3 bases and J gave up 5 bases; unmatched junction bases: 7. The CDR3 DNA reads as TGTGCCAGCTCACCTACAACAGGGGGCAGGGAGACCCAGTACTTC. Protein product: CASSPTTGGRETQYF.

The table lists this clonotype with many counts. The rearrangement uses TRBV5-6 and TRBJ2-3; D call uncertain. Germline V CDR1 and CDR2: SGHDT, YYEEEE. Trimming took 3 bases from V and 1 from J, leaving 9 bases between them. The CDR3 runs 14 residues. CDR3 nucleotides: TGTGCCAGCAGCTCTGAACCAGGCACAGATACGCAGTATTTT. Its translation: CASSSEPGTDTQYF. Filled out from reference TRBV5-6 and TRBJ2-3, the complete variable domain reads DAGVTQSPTHLIKTRGQQVTLRCSPKSGHDTVSWYQQALGQGPQFIFQYYEEEERQRGNFPDRFSGHQFPNYSSELNVNALLLGDSALYLCASSSEPGTDTQYFGPGTRLTVL.

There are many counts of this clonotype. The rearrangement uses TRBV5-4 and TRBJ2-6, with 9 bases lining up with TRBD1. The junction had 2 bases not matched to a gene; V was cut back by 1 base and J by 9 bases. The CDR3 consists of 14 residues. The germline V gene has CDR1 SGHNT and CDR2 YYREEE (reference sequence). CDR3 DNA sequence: TGTGCCAGCAGCTTGACAGGGGGCTACAACGTCCTGACTTTC. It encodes CASSLTGGYNVLTF.

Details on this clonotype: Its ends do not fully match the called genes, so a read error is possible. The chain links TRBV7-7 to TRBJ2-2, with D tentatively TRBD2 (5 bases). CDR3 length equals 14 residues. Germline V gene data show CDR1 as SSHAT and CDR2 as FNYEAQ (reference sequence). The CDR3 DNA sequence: TGTGCTAGCAGCCCGAGGGAGTACACCGGGGAGCTGTTTTTT. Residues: CASSPREYTGELFF.

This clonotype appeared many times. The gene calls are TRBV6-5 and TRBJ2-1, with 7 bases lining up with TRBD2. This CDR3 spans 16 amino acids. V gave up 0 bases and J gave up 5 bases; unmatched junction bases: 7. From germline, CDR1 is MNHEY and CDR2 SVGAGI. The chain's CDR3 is CASSYSTPSGNNEQFF. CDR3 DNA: TGTGCCAGCAGTTACTCGACGCCTAGCGGAAACAATGAGCAGTTCTTC.

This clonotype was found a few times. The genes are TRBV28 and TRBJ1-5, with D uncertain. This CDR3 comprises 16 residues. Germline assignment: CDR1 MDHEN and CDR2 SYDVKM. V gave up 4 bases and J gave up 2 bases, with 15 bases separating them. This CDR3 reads CASSSVLMGGNQPQHF. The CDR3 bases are TGTGCCAGCAGTTCGGTCCTTATGGGTGGCAATCAGCCCCAGCATTTT.

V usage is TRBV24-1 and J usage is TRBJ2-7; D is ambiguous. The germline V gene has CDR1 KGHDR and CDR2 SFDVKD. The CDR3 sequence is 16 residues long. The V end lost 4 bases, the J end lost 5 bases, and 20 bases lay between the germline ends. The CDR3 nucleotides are TGTGCCACCAGTGACGAAAACCCGGGCGAGGCCGACGAGCAGTACTTC. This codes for CATSDENPGEADEQYF.

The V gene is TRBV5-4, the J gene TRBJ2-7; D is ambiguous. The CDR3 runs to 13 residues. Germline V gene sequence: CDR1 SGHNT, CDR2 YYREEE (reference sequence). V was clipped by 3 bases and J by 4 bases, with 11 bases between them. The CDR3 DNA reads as TGTGCCAGCAGCTCCATTGGGCCTTACGAGCAGTACTTC. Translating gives CASSSIGPYEQYF.

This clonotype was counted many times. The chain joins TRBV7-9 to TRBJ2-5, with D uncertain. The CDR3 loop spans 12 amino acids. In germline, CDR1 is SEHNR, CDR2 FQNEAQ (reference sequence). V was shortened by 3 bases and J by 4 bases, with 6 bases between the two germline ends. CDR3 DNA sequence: TGTGCCAGCAGCTTCGGGCGAGAGACCCAGTACTTC. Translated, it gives CASSFGRETQYF.

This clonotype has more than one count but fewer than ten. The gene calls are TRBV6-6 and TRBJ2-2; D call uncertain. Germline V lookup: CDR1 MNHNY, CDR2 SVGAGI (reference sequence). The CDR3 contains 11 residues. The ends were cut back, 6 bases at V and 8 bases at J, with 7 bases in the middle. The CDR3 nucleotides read TGTGCCAGCAGCCCCCCAGGGGAGCTGTTTTTT. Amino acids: CASSPPGELFF.

CDR3 protein: CASSQPRGLAGDGSYNEQFF. The CDR3 nucleotides are TGCGCCAGCAGCCAGCCGAGGGGACTAGCGGGGGACGGCTCCTACAATGAGCAGTTCTTC. The V call is TRBV4-1, the J call TRBJ2-1; 14 nucleotides align to TRBD2. The V gene end was trimmed by 3 bases and the J gene end by 0 bases; junction bases not matched to a gene: 10. In germline, CDR1 is MGHRA, CDR2 YSYEKL. This CDR3 spans 20 amino acids.